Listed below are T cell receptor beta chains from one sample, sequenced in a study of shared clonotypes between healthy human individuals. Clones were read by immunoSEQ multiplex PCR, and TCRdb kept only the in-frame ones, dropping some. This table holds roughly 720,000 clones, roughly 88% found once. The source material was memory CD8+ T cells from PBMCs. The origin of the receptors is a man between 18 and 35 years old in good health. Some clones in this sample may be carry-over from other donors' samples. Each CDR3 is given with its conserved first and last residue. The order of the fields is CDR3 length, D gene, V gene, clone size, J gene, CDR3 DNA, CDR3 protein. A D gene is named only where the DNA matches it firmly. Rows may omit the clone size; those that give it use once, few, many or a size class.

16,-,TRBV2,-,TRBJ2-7,TGTGCCAGCAGTGAAGGGGGTGTGCGGGGCGAATACGAGCAGTACTTC,CASSEGGVRGEYEQYF
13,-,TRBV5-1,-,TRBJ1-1,TGCGCCAGCAGCTCAACAGGGTACACTGAAGCTTTCTTT,CASSSTGYTEAFF
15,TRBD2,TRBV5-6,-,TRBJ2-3,TGTGCCAGCAGCCCCGTAGCGGGAGTCACAGATACGCAGTATTTT,CASSPVAGVTDTQYF
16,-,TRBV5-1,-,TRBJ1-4,TGCGCCAGCAGCTTGGCCAGGAGGGGACCTAATGAAAAACTGTTTTTT,CASSLARRGPNEKLFF
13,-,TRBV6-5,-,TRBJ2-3,TGTGCCAGCAGTGAATGGGGCACAGATACGCAGTATTTT,CASSEWGTDTQYF
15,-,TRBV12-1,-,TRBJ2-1,TGTGCCAGCAGCGGCCGGGACAGGATAGAATGGGAGCAGTTCTTC,CASSGRDRIEWEQFF
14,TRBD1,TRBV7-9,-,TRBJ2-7,TGTGCCAGCAGCCACGCTGCAGGGGGCTACGAGCAGTACTTC,CASSHAAGGYEQYF
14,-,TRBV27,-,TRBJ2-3,TGTGCCAGCAGTTATCAGTCTTACACAGATACGCAGTATTTT,CASSYQSYTDTQYF
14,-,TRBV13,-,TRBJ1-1,TGTGCCAGCAGCTTAGGGCGGGACAACACTGAAGCTTTCTTT,CASSLGRDNTEAFF
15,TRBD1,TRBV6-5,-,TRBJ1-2,TGTGCCAGCAGTTACTTCGAACAGGGGGGCTATGGCTACACCTTC,CASSYFEQGGYGYTF
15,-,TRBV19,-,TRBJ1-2,TGTGCCAGTAGTATATTGTCGGACGGCGTCTATGGCTACACCTTC,CASSILSDGVYGYTF
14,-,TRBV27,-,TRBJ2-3,TGTGCCAGCAGTTTCATAGGGGCAACAGATACGCAGTATTTT,CASSFIGATDTQYF
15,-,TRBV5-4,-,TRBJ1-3,TGTGCCAGCAGCTTTTGGGGGGGGTCTGGAAACACCATATATTTT,CASSFWGGSGNTIYF
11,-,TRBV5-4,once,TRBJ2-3,TGTGCCAGCAGCTCGATACGTACGCAGTATTTT,CASSSIRTQYF
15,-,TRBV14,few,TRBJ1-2,TGTGCCAGCAGCCAAACACCGGGCTACTGGCTTGGCTACACCTTC,CASSQTPGYWLGYTF
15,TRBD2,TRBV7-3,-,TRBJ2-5,TGTGCCAGCAGCTTACTAGCGGGAGGGGAAGAGACCCAGTACTTC,CASSLLAGGEETQYF
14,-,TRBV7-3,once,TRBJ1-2,TGTGCCAGCAGCTTAACTTCAGGGTTTGGCGGCTACACCTTC,CASSLTSGFGGYTF
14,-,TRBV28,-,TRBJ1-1,TGTGCCAGCAGTTTATGGCAAGGGGCGACTGAAGCTTTCTTT,CASSLWQGATEAFF
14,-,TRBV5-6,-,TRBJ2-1,TGTGCCAGCAGCTTGGCGCTAGCAGGGAATGAGCAGTTCTTC,CASSLALAGNEQFF
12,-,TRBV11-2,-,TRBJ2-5,TGTGCCAGCAGCAAAAAACTGGAGACCCAGTACTTC,CASSKKLETQYF